This is a list of T cell receptor beta chains from one sample in a study of T cell responses to AZD1222 COVID-19 vaccine. Only in-frame clones appear in the TCRdb table, and some are missing; sequencing was by immunoSEQ multiplex PCR. The sample lists around 94,000 clones, around 85% seen once, with roughly 4.5% in the top ten. The input for sequencing was peripheral blood, taken 28 days after the second AZD1222 dose. Source of these receptors: an adult who received the AZD1222 COVID-19 vaccine. Both conserved end residues are part of each CDR3. A D gene is named only where the DNA matches it firmly. Only part of the rows carry a size: once, few, many, or a class if the clone is expanded.

j_gene,d_gene,abundance,v_gene,CDR3nt,CDR3aa
TRBJ1-6,NA,NA,TRBV19,TGTGCCAGTAGTATTCTTCACCAGATCATGAATTCACCCCTCCACTTT,CASSILHQIMNSPLHF
TRBJ1-4,TRBD1,few,TRBV3-1/TRBV3-2,TGTGCCAGCAGCCCCCCCCGCGGGACAGCCCGTCGGGGTAATGAAAAACTGTTTTTT,CASSPPRGTARRGNEKLFF
TRBJ2-1,NA,NA,TRBV9,TGTGCCAGCAGCGCCCGGGCTAGCTCCTACAATGAGCAGTTCTTC,CASSARASSYNEQFF
TRBJ1-3,NA,NA,TRBV2,TGTGCCACCCAGATGGGGCTAGCGAACACCATATATTTT,CATQMGLANTIYF
TRBJ1-5,NA,NA,TRBV6-6,TGTGCCAGCAGTTACGGGCTGCGGGGCGATCAGCCCCAGCATTTT,CASSYGLRGDQPQHF
TRBJ2-1,TRBD2,NA,TRBV5-4,TGTGCCAGCAGCGGACCCGGACTAGCGGGGGCGGGGAATGAGCAGTTCTTC,CASSGPGLAGAGNEQFF
TRBJ2-7,NA,NA,TRBV11-2,TGTGCCAGCAGCTTAGAGGTGGCAGTCGACACCTACGAGCAGTACTTC,CASSLEVAVDTYEQYF
TRBJ2-5,NA,NA,TRBV25-1,TGTGCCAGCCGCCCACCCGGGACCCTGGAGACCCAGTACTTC,CASRPPGTLETQYF
TRBJ2-3,NA,NA,TRBV5-1,TGCGCCAGCAGCCCCGTTCGGGCAGGGGGAGGGGCAGATACGCAGTATTTT,CASSPVRAGGGADTQYF
TRBJ2-1,NA,NA,TRBV5-1,TGCGCCAGCAGCTTGGGTGGGACTCCCGTTCAGCAGTTCTTC,CASSLGGTPVQQFF
TRBJ2-5,TRBD2,NA,TRBV5-1,TGCGCCAGCAGCTTGGCGAAAGCTAGCGGGAGTGGGGAGACCCAGTACTTC,CASSLAKASGSGETQYF
TRBJ2-2,NA,NA,TRBV5-6,TGTGCCAGCAGCCCTCCCCCCCGGGACATTTCCTACACCGGGGAGCTGTTTTTT,CASSPPPRDISYTGELFF
TRBJ2-7,NA,NA,TRBV20-1,TGCAGTGCTAGTGAGATCGCGTTTACCTACGAGCAGTACTTC,CSASEIAFTYEQYF
TRBJ2-3,TRBD1,NA,TRBV7-3,TGTGCCAGCAGCTTAATACCCACAGGGGGCCTGACAGATACGCAGTATTTT,CASSLIPTGGLTDTQYF
TRBJ2-6,NA,NA,TRBV7-6,TGTGCCAGCAGCTTAGTTCCCCGGAGCTCTGGGGCCAACGTCCTGACTTTC,CASSLVPRSSGANVLTF
TRBJ2-7,NA,NA,TRBV9,TGTGCCAGCAGCGTAGCTATAGAGGGGTACTACGAGCAGTACTTC,CASSVAIEGYYEQYF
TRBJ2-3,NA,NA,TRBV6-4,TGTGCCAGCAGTGACTGGCGCACAGATACGCAGTATTTT,CASSDWRTDTQYF
TRBJ2-3,NA,NA,TRBV11-2,TGTGCCAGCAGCTTATTCCGCCTAACTGAGTTTCGCCGCACAGATACGCAGTATTTT,CASSLFRLTEFRRTDTQYF
TRBJ2-5,TRBD2,NA,TRBV5-1,TGCGCCAGCAGCTTGGGGGGACTAGCGGGAGAGACCCAGTACTTC,CASSLGGLAGETQYF
TRBJ2-1,TRBD2,NA,TRBV7-7,TGTGCTAGCAGCTTAGGACTAGCGACCTACAATGAGCAGTTCTTC,CASSLGLATYNEQFF
TRBJ2-7,TRBD2,NA,TRBV4-2,TGTGCCAGCAGCCCAGCGGGGGGGGTCTTCTACGAGCAGTACTTC,CASSPAGGVFYEQYF
TRBJ1-6,TRBD1,NA,TRBV18,TGTGCCAGCTCGCCCTCGACAGGGCTAAATTCACCCCTCCACTTT,CASSPSTGLNSPLHF
TRBJ2-2,NA,few,TRBV28,TGTGCCAGCAGTTTCCCCGGGGTTGGCGGGGAGCTGTTTTTT,CASSFPGVGGELFF
TRBJ2-3,NA,NA,TRBV5-1,TGCGCCAGCAGCTTACGGGACAGCACAGATACGCAGTATTTT,CASSLRDSTDTQYF
TRBJ2-7,NA,NA,TRBV5-1,TGCGCCAGCAGCATGGACGCAAGCTCCTACGAGCAGTACTTC,CASSMDASSYEQYF
TRBJ2-1,NA,NA,TRBV9,TGTGCCAGCAGCGTAACCCCACCGGGGGAGCAGTTCTTC,CASSVTPPGEQFF
TRBJ1-2,NA,NA,TRBV5-6,TGTGCCAGCATCCCTCGGGGGGGATTCTATGGCTACACCTTC,CASIPRGGFYGYTF
TRBJ2-1,TRBD2,NA,TRBV5-1,TGCGCCAGCAGCTTAACACTAGCGGGAGGTTTTTCTGCCTCAAGCTCCTACAATGAGCAGTTCTTC,CASSLTLAGGFSASSSYNEQFF
TRBJ2-2,TRBD1,NA,TRBV5-4,TGTGCCAGCAGCCCGGGACAGCGTTCCACCGGGGAGCTGTTTTTT,CASSPGQRSTGELFF
TRBJ2-7,NA,once,TRBV9,TGTGCCAGCAGCGTAGGAAGGGGTGGAACCTACGAGCAGTACTTC,CASSVGRGGTYEQYF
TRBJ1-1,TRBD1,once,TRBV25-1,TGTGCCAGCCGCCAGACCAGGACCGGGACAGCAGGGACTGAAGCTTTCTTT,CASRQTRTGTAGTEAFF
TRBJ2-1,NA,NA,TRBV14,TGTGCCAGCAGCCAAGATCGTGGACTTATATCCTACAATGAGCAGTTCTTC,CASSQDRGLISYNEQFF
TRBJ2-7,NA,NA,TRBV18,TGTGCCAGCTCACCCCCTGGGTCGATATTCGCCAGCTCCTACGAGCAGTACTTC,CASSPPGSIFASSYEQYF
TRBJ1-1,NA,NA,TRBV7-3,TGTGCCAGCAGCTTATCGGCCAACACTGAAGCTTTCTTT,CASSLSANTEAFF
TRBJ2-7,TRBD2,NA,TRBV6-2/TRBV6-3,TGTGCCAGCAGTGACGGGAGGAGGGCCGACTTC,CASSDGRRADF
TRBJ2-7,TRBD2,NA,TRBV5-1,TGCGCCAGCAGCTTGGTCGGGACTAGCGGGAGAACTAAGAACGAGCAGTACTTC,CASSLVGTSGRTKNEQYF
TRBJ1-5,NA,NA,TRBV12-3/TRBV12-4,TGTGCCAGCAGTTTATCCGATCAGCCCCAGCATTTT,CASSLSDQPQHF
TRBJ2-1,NA,once,TRBV3-1/TRBV3-2,TGTGCCAGCAGCCAAGAACAGGGTCTCATCTTC,CASSQEQGLIF
TRBJ2-7,NA,NA,TRBV10-3,TGTGCCAGCCAGCCACGGGACAAGAGCTACGAGCAGTACTTC,CASQPRDKSYEQYF
TRBJ2-3,NA,NA,TRBV7-2,TGTGCCAGCAGCTTAGATAGCGGAACTCTAGGGAATACGCAGTATTTT,CASSLDSGTLGNTQYF
TRBJ2-2,TRBD2,NA,TRBV9,TGTGCCAGCAGCCCTCGTGGTAGCGGGGGGGCAAACACCGGGGAGCTGTTTTTT,CASSPRGSGGANTGELFF
TRBJ2-2,TRBD2,once,TRBV6-5,TGTGCCAGCAGTTCCGGTCTAGCGGGGGGGACCGGGGAGCTGTTTTTT,CASSSGLAGGTGELFF
TRBJ1-1,NA,NA,TRBV20-1,TGCAGTGCTAGTCCGGGGGGAGCAAAGAGGTCATCTGAAGCTTTCTTT,CSASPGGAKRSSEAFF
TRBJ2-7,NA,NA,TRBV25-1,TGTGCCAGCAGTGCCTTATACGAGCAGTACTTC,CASSALYEQYF
TRBJ2-2,NA,NA,TRBV2,TGTGCCAGCCTGGTCAGGGAGGGGGGGCGAGGGGAGCTGTTTTTT,CASLVREGGRGELFF
TRBJ2-2,TRBD2,NA,TRBV7-3,TGTGCCAGCAGCTTACCCCTACTAGCGGGAGCTACCGGGGAGCTGTTTTTT,CASSLPLLAGATGELFF
TRBJ2-2,NA,NA,TRBV7-6,TGTGCCAGCAGCTTAAAGCGAGGGTGGAACACCGGGGAGCTGTTTTTT,CASSLKRGWNTGELFF
TRBJ2-1,NA,NA,TRBV19,TGTGCCAGTAGTATTTTCGGCAATGAGCAGTTCTTC,CASSIFGNEQFF
TRBJ1-4,NA,NA,TRBV19,TGTGCCAGTAGTGCTTCTGGGGCGATTAATGAAAAACTGTTTTTT,CASSASGAINEKLFF
TRBJ1-1,NA,NA,TRBV28,TGTGCCGTTGAGGGGCGTGATATCACTGAAGCTTTCTTT,CAVEGRDITEAFF
TRBJ1-3,TRBD1,NA,TRBV7-6,TGTGCCAGCAGCTTACAGGGGGCGCAGAGCCCTGGAAACACCATATATTTT,CASSLQGAQSPGNTIYF
TRBJ2-3,TRBD2,NA,TRBV5-1,TGCGCCAGCAGCTTGGAGCCTAGCGGGGGGTCAGATACGCAGTATTTT,CASSLEPSGGSDTQYF
TRBJ1-2,NA,NA,TRBV7-8,TGTGCCAGCAGCCCCGATTATGGGGCCTTTGGCTACACCTTC,CASSPDYGAFGYTF